Presented here are 18 T cell receptor beta chains from one specimen sequenced in a study of cytomegalovirus exposure and HLA in healthy donors. Researchers ran the PCR with 60 Vbeta and 13 Jbeta primers. Sequencing was performed with immunoSEQ multiplex PCR; in TCRdb, only in-frame clones are kept and a portion is missing. The profile shows roughly 100,000 clones, 69% of them singletons. Input material: PBMCs. The receptor source for this set is a man aged 25 to 40 in good health and CMV-seronegative.

The V call is TRBV28, the J call TRBJ2-3; no reliable D call. Germline V CDR1 and CDR2: MDHEN, SYDVKM. This CDR3 has 13 amino acids. The ends were cut back, 5 bases at V and 7 bases at J, with 13 bases in the middle. The CDR3 here is CASSPPVLNTQYF. CDR3 in DNA: TGTGCCAGCAGTCCCCCGGTCCTAAATACGCAGTATTTT.

CDR3 in DNA: TGTGCCAGCAGTGCGAATCCGGTTAGCAATCAGCCCCAGCATTTT. Its translation is CASSANPVSNQPQHF. The rearrangement joins TRBV6-1 to TRBJ1-5, with D unresolved. Per the germline V gene, CDR1 is MNHNS and CDR2 is SASEGT. V was clipped by 4 bases and J by 0 bases, with 10 bases between them. The CDR3 length is 15 residues.

This clone has just a few counts. At one boundary the junction diverges from the germline segment, which might be a read error. The chain is built from TRBV5-4 and TRBJ2-4, with a possible D match to TRBD1 (5 bases). This CDR3 spans 13 amino acids. Germline CDR1 is SGHNT and CDR2 is YYREEE (reference sequence). This CDR3 reads CASSLQGPLLKDF. The CDR3, as DNA: TGTGCCAGCAGCTTGCAGGGTCCCCTTCTTAAGGACTTC.

CDR3 amino acids: CASSPPSGGSRGEQYF. The CDR3 nucleotides are TGTGCCAGCTCACCGCCCTCGGGGGGAAGTCGAGGCGAGCAGTACTTC. The chain recombines TRBV18 with TRBJ2-7, with 7 bases that match TRBD2. The germline CDR1 and CDR2 sequences are KGHSH and LQKENI. Trimming at V came to 3 bases and at J to 6 bases, leaving 14 bases not matched to a gene. The CDR3 is 16 residues long.

The chain has TRBV4-3 and TRBJ1-2; no firm D call. The ends were cut back, 0 bases at V and 4 bases at J, with 6 bases in the middle. The CDR3 loop spans 13 amino acids. Germline loops: CDR1 LGHNA, CDR2 YSLEER. The CDR3 is CASSQDQRYGYTF. CDR3 sequence (DNA): TGCGCCAGCAGCCAAGATCAGCGCTATGGCTACACCTTC.

About this clone: The sample holds other DNA sequences that translate to the same CDR3. This chain uses TRBV29-1 with TRBJ2-5, with 10 nucleotides matching TRBD2. The CDR3 is made up of 16 amino acids. Looked up from germline, CDR1 is SQVTM and CDR2 is ANQGSEA. After removal of 6 bases from V and 4 bases from J, the junction contained 14 bases not matched to a gene. The CDR3 DNA is TGCAGCGTCCGAGAACTAGCGGGGAAGAGGAGAGAGACCCAGTACTTC. It is translated as CSVRELAGKRRETQYF.

The chain recombines TRBV11-3 with TRBJ2-1; 11 bases are shared with TRBD1. CDR3 size: 16 residues. J gave up 6 bases and V 1 base, and 5 bases lay outside the gene matches. Germline assignment: CDR1 SGHNT and CDR2 YENEEA. DNA of the CDR3: TGTGCCAGCAGCTTAGGGGGGGACAGGGGGGCCAATGAGCAGTTCTTC. Translated: CASSLGGDRGANEQFF.

The rearrangement joins TRBV13 to TRBJ2-6, with a tentative D call TRBD2 (7 bases). The CDR3 is 15 amino acids. In germline, CDR1 is PRHDT, CDR2 FYEKMQ (reference sequence). The V and J ends lost 6 bases and 3 bases respectively, with 12 bases between them. The CDR3, as DNA: TGTGCCAGCAGTCGCGGGGGCGTTGGGGCCAACGTCCTGACTTTC. Translated, it gives CASSRGGVGANVLTF.

This chain uses TRBV18 with TRBJ1-5, with D perhaps TRBD1 (5 bases). Trimming took off 3 bases at V and 4 bases at J, with 13 bases between the two ends. This CDR3 spans 15 amino acids. CDR1 and CDR2 (germline): KGHSH, LQKENI. The CDR3 loop is CASSPQGQRNQPQHF. The CDR3 DNA reads TGTGCCAGCTCACCTCAGGGCCAGAGGAATCAGCCCCAGCATTTT.

The chain uses TRBV30 and TRBJ2-7, with 7 bases matching TRBD1. With V trimmed by 0 bases and J by 2 bases, 7 bases remained unmatched. The germline CDR1 and CDR2 sequences are GTSNPN and SVGIG (reference sequence). The CDR3 is 15 amino acids. CDR3 DNA: TGTGCCTGGAGTGTACAGAGGGGGCGAACCTACGAGCAGTACTTC. Protein sequence: CAWSVQRGRTYEQYF. Variable domain in full (rest from reference TRBV30 and TRBJ2-7): SQTIHQWPATLVQPVGSPLSLECTVEGTSNPNLYWYRQAAGRGLQLLFYSVGIGQISSEVPQNLSASRPQDRQFILSSKKLLLSDSGFYLCAWSVQRGRTYEQYFGPGTRLTVT.

Notes on this clone: A read error may produce the germline difference seen at one junction end. The chain couples TRBV11-2 to TRBJ2-7, with 9 bases lining up with TRBD2. The CDR3 is 14 residues long. Germline V gives CDR1 SGHAT, CDR2 FQNNGV. CDR3 DNA: TGTGCCAGCGGCTTAGCGGGAGTATCCTACGAGCAGTACTTC. Protein sequence: CASGLAGVSYEQYF.

The rearrangement uses TRBV18 and TRBJ2-7; tentatively, D is TRBD2 (5 bases). Per germline, CDR1 KGHSH and CDR2 LQKENI. CDR3 size: 14 residues. V was pared by 0 bases and J by 5 bases, with 11 bases between. The CDR3 sequence is CASSPPAGTDEQYF. The CDR3 nucleotides read TGTGCCAGCTCACCACCGGCGGGTACGGACGAGCAGTACTTC.

The V and J genes are TRBV28 and TRBJ1-2, with unresolved D. In germline, CDR1 is MDHEN, CDR2 SYDVKM. This CDR3 comprises 13 residues. V lost 2 bases, J lost 8 bases, and 12 bases lay in between. This CDR3 is CASSLRAWEGYTF. The DNA for the CDR3 is TGTGCCAGCAGTTTAAGGGCATGGGAGGGCTACACCTTC.

The V and J genes are TRBV18 and TRBJ2-7; TRBD1 matches at 9 bases. CDR3 size: 15 residues. V lost 4 bases, J lost 2 bases, and 6 bases stayed unmatched. CDR1 KGHSH and CDR2 LQKENI come from the germline V gene. The CDR3 DNA reads as TGTGCCAGCTCACAGAGGACAGGGGCCACCTACGAGCAGTACTTC. It encodes CASSQRTGATYEQYF.

The chain couples TRBV5-1 to TRBJ2-3, with D tentatively TRBD1 (6 bases). The CDR3 consists of 14 residues. The V and J ends lost 1 base and 10 bases respectively, with 16 bases between them. CDR1 and CDR2 (germline): SGHRS, YFSETQ. CDR3 protein: CASSLSLTGEAQYF. In DNA form, the CDR3 reads TGCGCCAGCAGCTTGTCCCTGACAGGTGAGGCGCAGTATTTT.

Judged by abundance, this clone is medium-sized (0.01 to 0.1%). The chain combines TRBV2 with TRBJ2-2; weak D call: TRBD2 (6 bases). There are 13 residues in the CDR3. V was shortened by 6 bases and J by 7 bases, with 12 bases between the two germline ends. CDR1 SNHLY and CDR2 FYNNEI come from the germline V gene. The CDR3 spells CASRAGLGGELFF. Written as DNA, the CDR3 is TGTGCCAGCAGGGCGGGGTTGGGCGGGGAGCTGTTTTTT.

V is TRBV6-1 and J is TRBJ2-1; 10 nucleotides line up with TRBD1. The CDR3 has 15 residues. Germline V gene sequence: CDR1 MNHNS, CDR2 SASEGT. Germline trimming cut 6 bases from V and 6 bases from J; bases unmatched to any gene: 8. The CDR3 DNA is TGTGCCAGCAGACAAGGACAGGGGGGGTTCAATGAGCAGTTCTTC. Protein product: CASRQGQGGFNEQFF.

The chain employs TRBV10-1 and TRBJ2-1; 7 nucleotides align to TRBD1. CDR3 size: 14 residues. The junction had 11 bases not matched to a gene; V was cut back by 9 bases and J by 6 bases. CDR1 is WNHNN, CDR2 SYGVQD, per germline (reference sequence). The DNA of the CDR3 is TGCGCCAGGACAGGGATTCCCCTTTGCAATGAGCAGTTCTTC. Translating gives CARTGIPLCNEQFF.